This TCR beta chain came from a study of CD8+CD57+ T cells in acquired aplastic anemia. Whole-study context: Sorted CD4+ and CD8+ cells yielded roughly 3.4 ug of DNA on average. Study results and limitations: Found in both controls and patients were about 30 CD8+ CDR3 sequences. Significant differences in CD8+ Simpson's diversity were not observed between patients and controls.

In this sample, this clonotype turned up once. What it recognizes is unknown. Genomic DNA constituted the template upon which TCR beta VDJ and CDR3 profiling was performed. Using its own MiXCR run on the reads, TCRdb lists one record per CDR3 protein. The table has roughly 280,000 distinct CDR3 sequences, 50% to 65% seen once; the top ten hold 1% to 1.5%. Trimming took off 5 bases at V and 1 base at J, with 11 bases between the two ends. Germline V gives CDR1 LNHDA, CDR2 SQIVND (reference sequence). This CDR3 spans 15 amino acids. CD8+CD57+ cell expansion, shown by flow cytometry, had occurred in the patients selected for sequencing.

This chain connects TRBV19 to TRBJ2-2, with D perhaps matching TRBD2 (6 bases). Specimen: sorted CD4+, CD8+, or CD8+CD57+ T cells (not recorded which) from PBMCs. This receptor was obtained from a human donor with aplastic anemia. The DNA for the CDR3 is TGTGCCAGTAGTCCGCGGGAACGGAACACCGGGGAGCTGTTTTTT. Translated: CASSPRERNTGELFF.